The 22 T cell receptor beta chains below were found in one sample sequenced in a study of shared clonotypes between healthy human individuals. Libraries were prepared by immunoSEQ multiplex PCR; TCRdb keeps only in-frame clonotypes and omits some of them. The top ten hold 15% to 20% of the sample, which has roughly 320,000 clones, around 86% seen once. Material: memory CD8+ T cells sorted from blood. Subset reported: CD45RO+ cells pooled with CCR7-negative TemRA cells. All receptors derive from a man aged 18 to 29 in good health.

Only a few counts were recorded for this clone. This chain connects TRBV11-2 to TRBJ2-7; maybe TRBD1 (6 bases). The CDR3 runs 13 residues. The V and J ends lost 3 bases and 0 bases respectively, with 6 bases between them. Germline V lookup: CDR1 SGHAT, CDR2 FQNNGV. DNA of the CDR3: TGTGCCAGCAGCTTGGACAGCTCCTACGAGCAGTACTTC. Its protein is CASSLDSSYEQYF.

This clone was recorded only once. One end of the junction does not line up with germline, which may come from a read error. The CDR3 nucleotides are TGCGTCAGCAGCCATACACAGAGTAGCAATCAGCCCCAGCATTTT. Translating it yields CVSSHTQSSNQPQHF. The gene calls are TRBV4-1 and TRBJ1-5; D gene ambiguous. This CDR3 is 15 amino acids long. The germline V gene encodes CDR1 MGHRA and CDR2 YSYEKL.

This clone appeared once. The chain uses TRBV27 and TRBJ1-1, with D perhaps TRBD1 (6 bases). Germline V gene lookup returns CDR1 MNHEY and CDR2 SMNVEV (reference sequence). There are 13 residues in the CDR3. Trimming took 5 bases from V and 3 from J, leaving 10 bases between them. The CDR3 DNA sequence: TGTGCCAGCAGTCTAGACAGGTACACTGAAGCTTTCTTT. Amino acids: CASSLDRYTEAFF.

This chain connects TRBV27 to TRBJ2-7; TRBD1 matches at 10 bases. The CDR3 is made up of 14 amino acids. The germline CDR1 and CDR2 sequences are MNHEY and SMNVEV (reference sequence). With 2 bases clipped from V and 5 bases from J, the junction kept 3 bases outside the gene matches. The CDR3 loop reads CASSLGQGGNEQYF. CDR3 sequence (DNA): TGTGCCAGCAGTTTAGGACAGGGGGGGAACGAGCAGTACTTC.

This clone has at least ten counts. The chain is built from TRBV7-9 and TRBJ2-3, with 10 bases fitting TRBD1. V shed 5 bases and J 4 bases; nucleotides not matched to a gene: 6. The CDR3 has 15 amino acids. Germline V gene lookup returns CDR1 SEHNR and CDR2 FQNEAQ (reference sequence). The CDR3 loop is CASSVGQGSADTQYF. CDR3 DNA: TGTGCCAGCAGCGTGGGACAGGGGTCCGCAGATACGCAGTATTTT.

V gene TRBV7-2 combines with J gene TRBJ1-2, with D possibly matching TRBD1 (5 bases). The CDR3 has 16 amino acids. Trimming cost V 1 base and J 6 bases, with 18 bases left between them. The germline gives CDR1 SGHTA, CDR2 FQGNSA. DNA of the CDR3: TGTGCCAGCAGCTTAGGCTTCACCGCGACAGCTGATGGCTACACCTTC. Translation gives CASSLGFTATADGYTF.

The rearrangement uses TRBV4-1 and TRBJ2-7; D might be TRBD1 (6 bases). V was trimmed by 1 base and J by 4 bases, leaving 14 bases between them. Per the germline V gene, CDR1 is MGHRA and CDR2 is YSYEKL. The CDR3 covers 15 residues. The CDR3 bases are TGCGCCAGCAGCCAAGGAGGGGGAGTTGGGTACGAGCAGTACTTC. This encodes CASSQGGGVGYEQYF.

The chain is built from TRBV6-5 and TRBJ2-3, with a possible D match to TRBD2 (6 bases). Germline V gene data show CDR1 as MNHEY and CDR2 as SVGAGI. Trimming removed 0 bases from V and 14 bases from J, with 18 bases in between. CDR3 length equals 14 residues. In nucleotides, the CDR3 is TGTGCCAGCAGTTACTCGAGGGACTCCCTCGCCGCGTATTTT. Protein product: CASSYSRDSLAAYF.

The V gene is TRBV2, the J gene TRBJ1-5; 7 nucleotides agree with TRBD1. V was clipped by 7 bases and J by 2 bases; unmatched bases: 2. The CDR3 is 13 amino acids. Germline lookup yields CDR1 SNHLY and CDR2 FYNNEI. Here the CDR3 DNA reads TGTGCCAGCAAGCAGGGGGGCAATCAGCCCCAGCATTTT. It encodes CASKQGGNQPQHF.

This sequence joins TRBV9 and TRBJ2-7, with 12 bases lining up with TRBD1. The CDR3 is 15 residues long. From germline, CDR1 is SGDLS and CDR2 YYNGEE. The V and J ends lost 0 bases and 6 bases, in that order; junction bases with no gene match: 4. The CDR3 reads CASSVAGTGGSEQYF. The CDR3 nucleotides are TGTGCCAGCAGCGTAGCTGGGACAGGGGGCAGCGAGCAGTACTTC.

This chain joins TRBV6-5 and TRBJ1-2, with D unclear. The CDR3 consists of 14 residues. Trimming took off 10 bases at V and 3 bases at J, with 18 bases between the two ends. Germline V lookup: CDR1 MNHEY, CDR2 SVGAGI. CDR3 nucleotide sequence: TGTGCCACCACCCCGGACGGTCGCGACTATGGCTACACCTTC. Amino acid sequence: CATTPDGRDYGYTF.

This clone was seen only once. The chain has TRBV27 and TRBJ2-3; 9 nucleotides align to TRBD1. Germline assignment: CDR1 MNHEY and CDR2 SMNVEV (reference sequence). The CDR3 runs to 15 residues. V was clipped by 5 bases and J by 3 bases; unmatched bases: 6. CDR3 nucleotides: TGTGCCAGCAGTCCGAGACAGGGGGAAACAGATACGCAGTATTTT. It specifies CASSPRQGETDTQYF.

The CDR3 reads CASSEADGYEQYF. CDR3 DNA: TGCGCCAGCAGTGAAGCAGACGGCTACGAGCAGTACTTC. The V gene is TRBV10-1, the J gene TRBJ2-7; D unclear. With 3 bases removed from V and 3 bases from J, the gap between germline ends came to 9 bases. CDR1 is WNHNN, CDR2 SYGVQD, per germline (reference sequence). This CDR3 comprises 13 residues.

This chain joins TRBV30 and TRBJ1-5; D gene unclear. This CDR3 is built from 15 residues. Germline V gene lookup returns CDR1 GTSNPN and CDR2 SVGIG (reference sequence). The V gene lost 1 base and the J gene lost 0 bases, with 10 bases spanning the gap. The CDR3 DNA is TGTGCCTGGAGTGGGGCAGCAAATAGCAATCAGCCCCAGCATTTT. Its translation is CAWSGAANSNQPQHF.

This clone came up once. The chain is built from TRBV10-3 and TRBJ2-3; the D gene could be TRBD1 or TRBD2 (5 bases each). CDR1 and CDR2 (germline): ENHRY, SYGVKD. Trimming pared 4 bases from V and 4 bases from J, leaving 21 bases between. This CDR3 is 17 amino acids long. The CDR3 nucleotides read TGTGCCATCAGTGGAAGGGACCGCCGGGGCAGCGCAGATACGCAGTATTTT. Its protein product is CAISGRDRRGSADTQYF.

The CDR3 spells CASSLADIYTGELFF. The DNA of the CDR3 is TGTGCCAGCAGTCTTGCCGACATTTACACCGGGGAGCTGTTTTTT. The gene calls are TRBV6-5 and TRBJ2-2; D remains ambiguous. The ends were cut back, 5 bases at V and 3 bases at J, with 13 bases in the middle. The CDR3 covers 15 residues. Germline-derived CDR1 and CDR2 are MNHEY and SVGAGI.

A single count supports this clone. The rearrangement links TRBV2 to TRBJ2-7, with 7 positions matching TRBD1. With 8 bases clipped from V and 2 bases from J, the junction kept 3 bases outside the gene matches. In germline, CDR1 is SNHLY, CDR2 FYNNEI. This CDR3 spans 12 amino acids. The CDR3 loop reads CASEGQPYEQYF. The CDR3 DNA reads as TGTGCCAGCGAGGGACAGCCCTACGAGCAGTACTTC.

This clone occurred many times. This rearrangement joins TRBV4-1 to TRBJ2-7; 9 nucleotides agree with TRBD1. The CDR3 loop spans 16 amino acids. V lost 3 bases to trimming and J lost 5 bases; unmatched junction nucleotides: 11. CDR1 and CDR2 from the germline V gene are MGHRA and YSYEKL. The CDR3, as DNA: TGCGCCAGCAGCCATCATCCGGGACAGGGCGTAAACGAGCAGTACTTC. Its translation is CASSHHPGQGVNEQYF.

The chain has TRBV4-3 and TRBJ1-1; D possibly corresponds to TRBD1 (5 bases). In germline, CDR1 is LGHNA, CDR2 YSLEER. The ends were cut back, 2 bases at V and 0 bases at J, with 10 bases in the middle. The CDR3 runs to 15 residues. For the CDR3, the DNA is TGCGCCAGCAGCCAACCGGGACGCCTGAACACTGAAGCTTTCTTT. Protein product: CASSQPGRLNTEAFF.

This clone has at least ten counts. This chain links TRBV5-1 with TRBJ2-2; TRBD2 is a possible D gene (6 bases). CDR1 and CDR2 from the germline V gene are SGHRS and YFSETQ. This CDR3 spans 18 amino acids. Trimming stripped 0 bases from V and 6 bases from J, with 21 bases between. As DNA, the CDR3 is TGCGCCAGCAGCTTGGAAGTTTTTGTCGGGGGTGTCGCCGGGGAGCTGTTTTTT. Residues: CASSLEVFVGGVAGELFF.

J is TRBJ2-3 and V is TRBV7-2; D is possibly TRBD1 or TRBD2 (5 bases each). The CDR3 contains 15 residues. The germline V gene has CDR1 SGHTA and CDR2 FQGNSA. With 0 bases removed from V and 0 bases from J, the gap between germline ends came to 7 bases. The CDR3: CASSLAGASTDTQYF. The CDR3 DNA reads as TGTGCCAGCAGCTTAGCCGGGGCCAGCACAGATACGCAGTATTTT.

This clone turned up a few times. For the CDR3, the DNA is TGTGCCAGCAGCTTGGGGTTAGCGGGGGGTAACACAGATACGCAGTATTTT. Translating it yields CASSLGLAGGNTDTQYF. This chain connects TRBV5-6 to TRBJ2-3; 10 bases match TRBD2. Germline values: CDR1 SGHDT, CDR2 YYEEEE. With V trimmed by 0 bases and J by 2 bases, 6 bases remained unmatched. This CDR3 has 17 residues.